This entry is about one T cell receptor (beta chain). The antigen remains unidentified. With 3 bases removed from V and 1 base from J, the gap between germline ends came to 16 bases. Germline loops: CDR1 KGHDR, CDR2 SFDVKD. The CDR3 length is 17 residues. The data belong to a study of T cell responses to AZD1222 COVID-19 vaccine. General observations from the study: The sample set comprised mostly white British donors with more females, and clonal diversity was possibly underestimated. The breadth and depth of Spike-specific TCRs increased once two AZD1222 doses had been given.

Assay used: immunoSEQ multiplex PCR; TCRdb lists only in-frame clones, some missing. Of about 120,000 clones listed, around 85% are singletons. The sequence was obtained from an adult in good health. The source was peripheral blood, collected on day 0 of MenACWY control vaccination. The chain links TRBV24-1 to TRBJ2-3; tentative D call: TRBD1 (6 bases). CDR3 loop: CATSDRQAAAGTDTQYF. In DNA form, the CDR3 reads TGTGCCACCAGTGATAGACAGGCCGCCGCCGGCACAGATACGCAGTATTTT.